These 12 T cell receptor beta chains share one sample of origin, sequenced in a study of early T cells in non-severe SARS-CoV-2 infection. Using its own MiXCR run on the 5' RACE reads, TCRdb lists one record per CDR3 protein. This sample yields some 80,000 distinct CDR3 sequences, of which roughly 12% are seen a single time; around 3.5% belongs to the top ten. Sequencing input: whole blood. The receptors stem from an adult who was a healthcare worker with PCR-confirmed SARS-CoV-2 infection or an uninfected control (not recorded which).

CDR3 loop: CASGQLGTVRSNQPQHF. In DNA, the CDR3 is TGTGCCAGTGGACAGCTTGGAACTGTACGTAGCAATCAGCCCCAGCATTTT. The chain couples TRBV28 to TRBJ1-5, with a weak D call TRBD1 (6 bases). This CDR3 is 17 amino acids long. Trimming shortened V by 9 bases and J by 0 bases, and 21 bases separated the two germline ends. Germline V lookup: CDR1 MDHEN, CDR2 SYDVKM. The full variable domain, its missing parts supplied by reference TRBV28 and TRBJ1-5, is DVKVTQSSRYLVKRTGEKVFLECVQDMDHENMFWYRQDPGLGLRLIYFSYDVKMKEKGDIPEGYSVSREKKERFSLILESASTNQTSMYLCASGQLGTVRSNQPQHFGDGTRLSIL.

Many counts were recorded for this clonotype. The rearrangement joins TRBV20-1 to TRBJ1-1; D is perhaps TRBD1 (5 bases). CDR3 length: 13 amino acids. Trimming left V 0 bases short and J 3 bases short, with 8 bases between. Germline V gene lookup returns CDR1 DFQATT and CDR2 SNEGSKA (reference sequence). CDR3: CSARDGGYTEAFF. CDR3 bases: TGCAGTGCTAGAGATGGGGGGTACACTGAAGCTTTCTTT.

Concerning this clonotype: A much larger clone differs by one base, so this may be a read error. The rearrangement joins TRBV5-4 to TRBJ2-7; D is possibly TRBD1 or TRBD2 (5 bases each). This CDR3 has 14 amino acids. Germline V gives CDR1 SGHNT, CDR2 YYREEE (reference sequence). Written as DNA, the CDR3 is TGTGTCAGCAGCTTGGGACCCCCTCTCTACGAGCAGTACTTC. The encoded protein is CVSSLGPPLYEQYF.

This chain uses TRBV29-1 with TRBJ2-7; 7 nucleotides align to TRBD1. V lost 3 bases to trimming and J lost 2 bases; unmatched junction nucleotides: 4. Germline loops: CDR1 SQVTM, CDR2 ANQGSEA. The CDR3 has 13 residues. Here the CDR3 reads CSVDVQGPYEQYF. The DNA of the CDR3 is TGCAGCGTTGACGTACAGGGGCCCTACGAGCAGTACTTC.

In its sample, this clonotype was seen a few times. The gene calls are TRBV6-6 and TRBJ2-7, with D perhaps being TRBD1 or TRBD2 (6 bases each). CDR3 length: 16 residues. The V and J ends lost 4 bases and 4 bases respectively, with 20 bases between them. The germline gives CDR1 MNHNY, CDR2 SVGAGI (reference sequence). CDR3 amino acids: CASSSDRRGNPYEQYF. The CDR3 DNA is TGTGCCAGCAGTTCTGACAGGCGGGGAAACCCGTACGAGCAGTACTTC.

This clonotype has only a few counts. This sequence joins TRBV27 and TRBJ2-5, with TRBD1 identical over 8 bases. J lost 5 bases, V lost 5 bases, and 10 bases had no gene match. Germline V gives CDR1 MNHEY, CDR2 SMNVEV (reference sequence). This CDR3 spans 15 amino acids. The CDR3 is CASSPGQGGWETQYF. CDR3 nucleotides: TGTGCCAGCAGTCCCGGACAGGGAGGTTGGGAGACCCAGTACTTC.

This chain joins TRBV5-1 and TRBJ2-3; D might be TRBD2 (6 bases). Germline V gene lookup returns CDR1 SGHRS and CDR2 YFSETQ. The CDR3 loop spans 16 amino acids. Trimming pared 3 bases from V and 0 bases from J, leaving 14 bases between. Here the CDR3 DNA reads TGCGCCAGCAGCTCGACCTTAGCGGTTAGCACAGATACGCAGTATTTT. Translation: CASSSTLAVSTDTQYF. The full variable domain, completed using reference TRBV5-1 and TRBJ2-3, is KAGVTQTPRYLIKTRGQQVTLSCSPISGHRSVSWYQQTPGQGLQFLFEYFSETQRNKGNFPGRFSGRQFSNSRSEMNVSTLELGDSALYLCASSSTLAVSTDTQYFGPGTRLTVL.

The chain employs TRBV7-9 and TRBJ2-3, with TRBD2 as a possible D gene (6 bases). Trimming pared 4 bases from V and 4 bases from J, leaving 12 bases between. This CDR3 spans 14 amino acids. Germline lookup yields CDR1 SEHNR and CDR2 FQNEAQ (reference sequence). The CDR3 here is CASSSRGFPDTQYF. The CDR3 nucleotides are TGTGCCAGCAGCTCACGGGGGTTCCCAGATACGCAGTATTTT.

This clonotype is deemed medium-sized (0.01 to 0.1%). The chain employs TRBV30 and TRBJ2-3; TRBD1 or TRBD2 may be the D gene (5 bases each). The germline CDR1 and CDR2 sequences are GTSNPN and SVGIG (reference sequence). The CDR3 totals 14 residues. Trimming took 2 bases from V and 1 from J, leaving 10 bases between them. The CDR3 reads CAWSQPGRTDTQYF. CDR3 DNA: TGTGCCTGGAGTCAACCGGGGCGCACAGATACGCAGTATTTT.

The chain is built from TRBV29-1 and TRBJ2-1, with D possibly matching TRBD2 (5 bases). Germline CDR1 SQVTM, CDR2 ANQGSEA. The CDR3 consists of 12 residues. Trimming stripped 7 bases from V and 7 bases from J, with 14 bases between. The CDR3 DNA reads as TGCAGCGGGCTCCGGGCGGGTAATGAGCAGTTCTTC. This translates into CSGLRAGNEQFF.

This CDR3 reads CASSPSRERYNEQFF. The CDR3 nucleotides are TGTGCCAGCAGCCCCAGCCGAGAGAGGTACAATGAGCAGTTCTTC. The chain carries TRBV7-3 and TRBJ2-1; D gene unclear. The CDR3 length is 15 residues. V lost 5 bases to trimming and J lost 4 bases, with 15 bases between them. Looked up from germline, CDR1 is SGHTA and CDR2 is FQGTGA.

This clonotype has more than one count but fewer than ten. The chain has TRBV6-4 and TRBJ2-7, with 10 bases identical to TRBD2. The junction had 7 bases not matched to a gene; V was cut back by 6 bases and J by 5 bases. In germline, CDR1 is MRHNA, CDR2 SNTAGT. The CDR3 spans 14 residues. CDR3 amino acids: CASSASGRVNEQYF. The CDR3 nucleotides are TGTGCCAGCAGCGCTAGCGGGAGAGTGAACGAGCAGTACTTC.